The 26 T cell receptor beta chains reported below all come from one sample, sequenced in a study of T cell changes during pregnancy in multiple sclerosis. Clones were read by immunoSEQ multiplex PCR, and TCRdb kept only the in-frame ones, dropping some. The repertoire holds approximately 33,000 clones, with almost 90% as singletons. This material consisted of CD4+ T cells from peripheral blood mononuclear cells, taken in the first trimester of pregnancy. All receptors come from a female donor in good health, enrolled as a control in a pregnancy study.

The chain uses TRBV7-2 and TRBJ1-4, with a tentative D call TRBD1 (5 bases). Trimming stripped 2 bases from V and 5 bases from J, with 9 bases between. The CDR3 loop spans 14 amino acids. Germline CDR1 and CDR2: SGHTA and FQGNSA. CDR3 in amino acids: CASSLSRANEKLFF. For the CDR3, the DNA is TGTGCCAGCAGCTTATCCAGGGCCAATGAAAAACTGTTTTTT.

The V call is TRBV5-6, the J call TRBJ2-3, with no clear D. The V and J ends lost 5 bases and 3 bases respectively, with 16 bases between them. Germline V gene lookup returns CDR1 SGHDT and CDR2 YYEEEE. This CDR3 is 15 amino acids long. CDR3 region: CASSSVYAATDTQYF. As DNA, the CDR3 is TGTGCCAGCAGTTCAGTCTACGCGGCGACAGATACGCAGTATTTT.

J is TRBJ1-1 and V is TRBV4-1; no firm D call. The germline V and J ends were trimmed by 0 bases and 0 bases, with 5 bases remaining between them. CDR1 and CDR2 (germline): MGHRA, YSYEKL. CDR3 length: 14 residues. The CDR3 reads CASSQDQVNTEAFF. The CDR3 DNA reads as TGCGCCAGCAGCCAAGATCAGGTGAACACTGAAGCTTTCTTT.

J is TRBJ1-2 and V is TRBV6-5, with D hard to call. The germline gives CDR1 MNHEY, CDR2 SVGAGI. The CDR3 has 13 amino acids. Trimming removed 6 bases at V and 4 bases at J, with 12 bases between. CDR3 sequence reads: CASRNQVTYGYTF. CDR3 nucleotides: TGTGCCAGCAGGAACCAGGTGACCTATGGCTACACCTTC.

The V and J genes are TRBV7-2 and TRBJ2-1; TRBD2 matches 7 bases. With V trimmed by 0 bases and J by 4 bases, 3 bases remained unmatched. The CDR3 runs to 15 residues. The germline V gene encodes CDR1 SGHTA and CDR2 FQGNSA. CDR3 sequence (DNA): TGTGCCAGCAGCTTAGCGGGGGGGGTTTACAATGAGCAGTTCTTC. This codes for CASSLAGGVYNEQFF.

CDR3 sequence (DNA): TGTGCCAGCGGAAGACCCGAGGGTAGTTCACCCCTCCACTTT. It codes for CASGRPEGSSPLHF. V and J are TRBV7-2 and TRBJ1-6, with unresolved D. V was trimmed by 8 bases and J by 9 bases, leaving 17 bases between them. The CDR3 has 14 residues. CDR1 SGHTA and CDR2 FQGNSA come from the germline V gene.

The rearrangement joins TRBV6-1 to TRBJ1-2; the match to TRBD1 covers 7 bases. V was pared by 4 bases and J by 5 bases, with 7 bases of the junction left unmatched. The CDR3 runs to 14 residues. Germline CDR1 MNHNS, CDR2 SASEGT. In DNA, the CDR3 is TGTGCCAGCAGTGCCCGACAGGGACCGTATGGCTACACCTTC. Its translation: CASSARQGPYGYTF.

This chain links TRBV19 with TRBJ1-1; D may be TRBD1 (5 bases). The CDR3 has 16 residues. The germline V gene has CDR1 LNHDA and CDR2 SQIVND (reference sequence). V was shortened by 7 bases and J by 5 bases, with 23 bases between the two germline ends. The CDR3 DNA follows: TGTGCCAGTACCCAAAGGGAGGGACCTACGAGGACTGAAGCTTTCTTT. Its protein product is CASTQREGPTRTEAFF. Together with reference TRBV19 and TRBJ1-1, the CDR3 gives the full variable domain: DGGITQSPKYLFRKEGQNVTLSCEQNLNHDAMYWYRQDPGQGLRLIYYSQIVNDFQKGDIAEGYSVSREKKESFPLTVTSAQKNPTAFYLCASTQREGPTRTEAFFGQGTRLTVV.

The genes are TRBV19 and TRBJ1-5; no reliable D call. The V and J ends lost 0 bases and 4 bases respectively, with 7 bases between them. The CDR3 contains 14 residues. Germline V CDR1 and CDR2: LNHDA, SQIVND (reference sequence). Here the CDR3 DNA reads TGTGCCAGTAGTATAGAAACACCAAATCAGCCCCAGCATTTT. It encodes CASSIETPNQPQHF.

The table lists this clone with a few counts. This chain connects TRBV6-6 to TRBJ1-3, with D unresolved. Between the trimmed V and J ends, which lost 2 bases and 11 bases, there was a span of 13 bases. The germline CDR1 and CDR2 sequences are MNHNY and SVGAGI (reference sequence). This CDR3 region has 13 residues. CDR3 sequence (DNA): TGTGCCAGCAGTTACGAGGCCGCCCGGCCCATATATTTT. It translates to CASSYEAARPIYF.

The J gene is TRBJ1-1, the V gene TRBV7-9; TRBD1 is a possible D gene (6 bases). The CDR3 is made up of 14 amino acids. Per germline, CDR1 SEHNR and CDR2 FQNEAQ (reference sequence). Trimming cost V 5 bases and J 1 base, with 11 bases left between them. CDR3 residues: CASSLGQANTEAFF. CDR3 in DNA: TGTGCCAGCAGCCTGGGACAAGCGAACACTGAAGCTTTCTTT.

The chain employs TRBV5-1 and TRBJ2-2; 11 bases align to TRBD2. The CDR3 has 17 residues. With 3 bases clipped from V and 1 base from J, the junction kept 5 bases outside the gene matches. Germline-derived CDR1 and CDR2 are SGHRS and YFSETQ. CDR3 sequence: CASSSLTSGGNTGELFF. The CDR3 DNA sequence: TGCGCCAGCAGCTCGCTAACTAGCGGGGGGAACACCGGGGAGCTGTTTTTT. Supplemented by reference TRBV5-1 and TRBJ2-2, the full variable domain reads KAGVTQTPRYLIKTRGQQVTLSCSPISGHRSVSWYQQTPGQGLQFLFEYFSETQRNKGNFPGRFSGRQFSNSRSEMNVSTLELGDSALYLCASSSLTSGGNTGELFFGEGSRLTVL.

The chain combines TRBV11-2 with TRBJ2-2; maybe TRBD2 (6 bases). V was cut by 2 bases and J by 3 bases, with 7 bases left in between. Germline loops: CDR1 SGHAT, CDR2 FQNNGV. The CDR3 length is 14 residues. CDR3: CASSLQRDTGELFF. CDR3 DNA sequence: TGTGCCAGCAGCTTACAGCGGGACACCGGGGAGCTGTTTTTT.

V gene TRBV7-9 combines with J gene TRBJ1-5; the D is unclear. This CDR3 is 14 amino acids long. Trimming cost V 0 bases and J 0 bases, with 3 bases left between them. The germline CDR1 and CDR2 sequences are SEHNR and FQNEAQ (reference sequence). The CDR3, as DNA: TGTGCCAGCAGCTTAGCAGCTAGCAATCAGCCCCAGCATTTT. The encoded protein is CASSLAASNQPQHF.

The CDR3 spells CASSARAGTARDTQYF. Written as DNA, the CDR3 is TGTGCCAGCAGCGCGAGGGCCGGGACAGCTAGGGATACGCAGTATTTT. This rearrangement joins TRBV5-6 to TRBJ2-3; 7 positions match TRBD1. V lost 4 bases, J lost 6 bases, and 14 bases stayed unmatched. CDR3 length: 16 residues. CDR1 and CDR2 from the germline V gene are SGHDT and YYEEEE.

V and J are TRBV19 and TRBJ2-1; 7 bases fit TRBD2. Looked up from germline, CDR1 is LNHDA and CDR2 is SQIVND (reference sequence). The V and J ends lost 5 bases and 4 bases, in that order; junction bases with no gene match: 5. The CDR3 covers 14 residues. For the CDR3, the DNA is TGTGCCAGTAGTGCGGGACTACTGTACAATGAGCAGTTCTTC. Its protein is CASSAGLLYNEQFF.

The rearrangement links TRBV19 to TRBJ2-5, with D possibly matching TRBD2 (6 bases). V was clipped by 3 bases and J by 5 bases, with 16 bases between them. Per germline, CDR1 LNHDA and CDR2 SQIVND (reference sequence). The CDR3 is made up of 15 amino acids. CDR3 sequence (DNA): TGTGCCAGTAGTATCCGAGCGGGTCACAGGGAGACCCAGTACTTC. Its protein product is CASSIRAGHRETQYF.

This chain connects TRBV30 to TRBJ1-6; D is unresolved. The CDR3 is 14 residues long. The germline V and J ends were trimmed by 0 bases and 9 bases, with 12 bases remaining between them. Germline CDR1 and CDR2: GTSNPN and SVGIG (reference sequence). The CDR3 DNA sequence: TGTGCCTGGAGTGTACTACTTGGAAGTTCACCCCTCCACTTT. Its translation is CAWSVLLGSSPLHF. The full variable domain, rest sourced from reference TRBV30 and TRBJ1-6, is SQTIHQWPATLVQPVGSPLSLECTVEGTSNPNLYWYRQAAGRGLQLLFYSVGIGQISSEVPQNLSASRPQDRQFILSSKKLLLSDSGFYLCAWSVLLGSSPLHFGNGTRLTVT.

The rearrangement joins TRBV7-9 to TRBJ2-7, with 7 positions matching TRBD1. The ends lost 5 bases at V and 5 bases at J; junction bases unmatched: 6. This CDR3 contains 13 residues. Germline V gene sequence: CDR1 SEHNR, CDR2 FQNEAQ (reference sequence). CDR3 sequence (DNA): TGTGCCAGCAGCCCGAGGGGGCCCCACGAGCAGTACTTC. Amino acids: CASSPRGPHEQYF.

The chain recombines TRBV19 with TRBJ2-1; TRBD2 matches at 8 bases. Germline CDR1 reads LNHDA; CDR2 reads SQIVND (reference sequence). The V segment lost 7 bases and the J segment 0 bases; nucleotides outside the gene matches: 5. This CDR3 has 15 residues. CDR3 residues: CASTLRGDSYNEQFF. CDR3 sequence (DNA): TGTGCCAGTACCCTGCGGGGGGACTCCTACAATGAGCAGTTCTTC.

This chain's CDR3 is CASSDMAGGYEQYF. The DNA for the CDR3 is TGTGCCAGCAGTGATATGGCAGGGGGCTACGAGCAGTACTTC. The gene calls are TRBV25-1 and TRBJ2-7; 7 bases are a match to TRBD1. J gave up 3 bases and V 3 bases, and 5 bases lay outside the gene matches. Germline V gene data show CDR1 as MGHDK and CDR2 as SYGVNS. The CDR3 runs to 14 residues.

V is TRBV2 and J is TRBJ1-6, with a weak D call TRBD1 (6 bases). Trimming removed 5 bases at V and 7 bases at J, with 15 bases between. The length of the CDR3 is 15 residues. Per germline, CDR1 SNHLY and CDR2 FYNNEI. CDR3 region: CASSSARQENSPLHF. The CDR3 DNA is TGTGCCAGCAGTTCAGCGAGACAGGAGAATTCACCCCTCCACTTT.

About this clone: Compared with germline, one end of the junction differs, possibly owing to a read error. This chain joins TRBV28 and TRBJ1-3; a weak D match, TRBD1 (6 bases). This CDR3 region has 13 residues. The germline V gene has CDR1 MDHEN and CDR2 SYDVKM. CDR3 DNA sequence: TGTGCCAGCAGTCAAGGGGGTGGAAGCACCATATATTTT. Translated: CASSQGGGSTIYF.

The chain carries TRBV11-2 and TRBJ2-2; the match to TRBD1 covers 8 bases. The CDR3 spans 14 residues. The germline V gene encodes CDR1 SGHAT and CDR2 FQNNGV. Trimming removed 8 bases from V and 6 bases from J; junction bases left unmatched: 8. The DNA for the CDR3 is TGTGCCAGCCCACAGACAGGGGTGGCCGGGGAGCTGTTTTTT. Translating it yields CASPQTGVAGELFF. The full variable domain, rest sourced from reference TRBV11-2 and TRBJ2-2, is EAGVAQSPRYKIIEKRQSVAFWCNPISGHATLYWYQQILGQGPKLLIQFQNNGVVDDSQLPKDRFSAERLKGVDSTLKIQPAKLEDSAVYLCASPQTGVAGELFFGEGSRLTVL.

The chain links TRBV19 to TRBJ1-1, with TRBD1 matching 10 bases. This CDR3 is 15 amino acids long. Unmatched junction bases numbered 7, after V lost 4 bases and J lost 5 bases. The germline CDR1 and CDR2 sequences are LNHDA and SQIVND (reference sequence). This CDR3 reads CASSSRQGAPTEAFF. The DNA for the CDR3 is TGTGCCAGTAGTAGTCGACAGGGGGCGCCGACTGAAGCTTTCTTT.

The chain carries TRBV29-1 and TRBJ2-3, with 8 positions matching TRBD1. Germline values: CDR1 SQVTM, CDR2 ANQGSEA. The ends lost 7 bases at V and 2 bases at J; junction bases unmatched: 2. The CDR3 covers 12 residues. The CDR3: CSGGQVTDTQYF. In DNA form, the CDR3 reads TGCAGCGGGGGACAGGTCACAGATACGCAGTATTTT.